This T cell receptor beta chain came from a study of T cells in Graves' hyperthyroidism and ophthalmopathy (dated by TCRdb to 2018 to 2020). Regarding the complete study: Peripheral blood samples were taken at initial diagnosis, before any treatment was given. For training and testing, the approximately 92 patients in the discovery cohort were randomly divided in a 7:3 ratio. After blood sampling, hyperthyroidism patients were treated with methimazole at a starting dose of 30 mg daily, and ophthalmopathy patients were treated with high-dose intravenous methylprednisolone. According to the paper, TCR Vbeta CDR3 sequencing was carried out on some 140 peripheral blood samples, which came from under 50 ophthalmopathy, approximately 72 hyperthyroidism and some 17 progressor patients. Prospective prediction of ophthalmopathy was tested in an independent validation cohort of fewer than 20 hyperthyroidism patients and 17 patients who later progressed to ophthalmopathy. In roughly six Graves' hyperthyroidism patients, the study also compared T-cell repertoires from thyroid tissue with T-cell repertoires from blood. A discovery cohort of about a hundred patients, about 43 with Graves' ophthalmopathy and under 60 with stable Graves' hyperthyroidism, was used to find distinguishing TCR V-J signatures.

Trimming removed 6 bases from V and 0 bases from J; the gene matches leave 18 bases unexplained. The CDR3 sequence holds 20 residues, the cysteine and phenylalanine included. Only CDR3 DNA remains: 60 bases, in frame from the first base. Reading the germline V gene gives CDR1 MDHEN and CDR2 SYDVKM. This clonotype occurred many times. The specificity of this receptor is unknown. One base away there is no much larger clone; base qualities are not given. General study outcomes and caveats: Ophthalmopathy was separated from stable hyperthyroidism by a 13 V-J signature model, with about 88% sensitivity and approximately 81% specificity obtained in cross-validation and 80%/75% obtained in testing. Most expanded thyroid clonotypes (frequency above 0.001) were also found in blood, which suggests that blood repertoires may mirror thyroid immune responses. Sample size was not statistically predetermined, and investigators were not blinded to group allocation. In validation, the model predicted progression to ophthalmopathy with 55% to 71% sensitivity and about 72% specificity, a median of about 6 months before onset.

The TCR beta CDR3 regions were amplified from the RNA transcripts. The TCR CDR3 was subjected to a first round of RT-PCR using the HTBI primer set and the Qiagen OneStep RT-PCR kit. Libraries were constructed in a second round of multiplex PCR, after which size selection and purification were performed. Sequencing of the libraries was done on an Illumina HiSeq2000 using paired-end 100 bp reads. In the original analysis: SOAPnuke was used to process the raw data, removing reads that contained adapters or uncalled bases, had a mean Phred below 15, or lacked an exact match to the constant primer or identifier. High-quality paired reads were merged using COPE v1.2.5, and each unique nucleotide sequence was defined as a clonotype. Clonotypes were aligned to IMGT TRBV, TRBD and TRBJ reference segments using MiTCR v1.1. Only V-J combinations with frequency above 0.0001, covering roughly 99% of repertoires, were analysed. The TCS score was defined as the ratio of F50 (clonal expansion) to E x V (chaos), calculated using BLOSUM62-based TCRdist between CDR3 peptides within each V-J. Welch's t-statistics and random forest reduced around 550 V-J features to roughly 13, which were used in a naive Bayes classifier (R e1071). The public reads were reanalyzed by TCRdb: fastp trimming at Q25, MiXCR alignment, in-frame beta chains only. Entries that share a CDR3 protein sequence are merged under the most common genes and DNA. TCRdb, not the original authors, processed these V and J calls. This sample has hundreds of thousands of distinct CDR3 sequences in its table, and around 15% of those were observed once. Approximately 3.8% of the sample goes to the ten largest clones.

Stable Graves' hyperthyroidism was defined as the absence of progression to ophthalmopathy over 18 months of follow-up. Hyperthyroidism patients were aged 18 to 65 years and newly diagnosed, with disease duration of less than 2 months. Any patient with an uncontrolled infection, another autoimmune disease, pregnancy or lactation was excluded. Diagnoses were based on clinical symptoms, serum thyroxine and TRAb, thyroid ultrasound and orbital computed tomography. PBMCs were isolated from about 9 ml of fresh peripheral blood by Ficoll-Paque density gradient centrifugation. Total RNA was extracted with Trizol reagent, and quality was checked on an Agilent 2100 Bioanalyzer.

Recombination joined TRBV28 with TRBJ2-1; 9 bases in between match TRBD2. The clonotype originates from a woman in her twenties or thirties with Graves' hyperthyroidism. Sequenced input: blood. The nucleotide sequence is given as TGTGCCAGCAGGGGTAGCGGGAGTACAACCAGTAGCTTCTCCTACAATGAGCAGTTCTTC. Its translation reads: CASRGSGSTTSSFSYNEQFF.